Included here is one T cell receptor beta chain sequence, with context. Original processing methods: Reference gene primers were amplified, and this amplification served to estimate nucleated cell counts. The method was immunoSEQ multiplex PCR; TCRdb's version includes in-frame clones alone and lacks a portion of them. D and trimming were read from the DNA, whereas the V and J calls and clone size are those reported in that table. The sample lists roughly 84,000 clones, under 90% seen once, with around 11% in the top ten. These data belong to a study of blood T cell repertoires in COVID-19. Across the whole study: Collection of acute and convalescent COVID-19 samples took place in the United States, Italy and Spain. T cells, B-cell-depleted T cells, or PBMCs supplied cDNA or gDNA.

This clonotype was obtained from a woman aged 40 to 50 with active or convalescent COVID-19. Sequencing used peripheral blood.

The CDR3 DNA reads as TGCAGCGCACTGACTAGCGGGCACTACAATGAGCAGTTCTTC. Translated, it gives CSALTSGHYNEQFF. J is TRBJ2-1 and V is TRBV29-1; 10 nucleotides align to TRBD2. In germline, CDR1 is SQVTM, CDR2 ANQGSEA. Trimming cost V 7 bases and J 3 bases; bases outside gene matches: 6. CDR3 length equals 14 residues.